This TCR beta chain was sequenced in a study of T cell responses to AZD1222 COVID-19 vaccine. Study-wide points: Females made up more of the donors, who were largely white British, and clonal diversity may have come out too low.

Germline CDR1 is SGHDT and CDR2 is YYEEEE. V lost 2 bases to trimming and J lost 5 bases, with 13 bases between them. The CDR3 length is 14 residues. The table came from immunoSEQ multiplex PCR; TCRdb's copy has only in-frame clones and leaves some out. The table records fewer than 200,000 clones, around nine tenths of them present only once. Of note for this clone: The antigen remains undetermined.

The chain combines TRBV5-6 with TRBJ1-1, with D possibly matching TRBD1 (5 bases). This clonotype was obtained from an adult who received the AZD1222 COVID-19 vaccine. Sequenced here: peripheral blood, sampled 28 days after the second AZD1222 dose. CDR3 region: CASSFLQGQTEAFF. DNA of the CDR3: TGTGCCAGCAGCTTTTTGCAGGGCCAAACTGAAGCTTTCTTT.